Here is one T cell receptor beta chain with its context. V shed 6 bases, J shed 1 base, and the junction held 9 bases outside the gene matches. The CDR3 contains 16 residues. The germline V gene has CDR1 LNHDA and CDR2 SQIVND (reference sequence). This PCR relied on a set of 60 Vbeta primers and 13 Jbeta primers. Sequencing was performed with immunoSEQ multiplex PCR; in TCRdb, only in-frame clones are kept and a portion is missing. Among 100,000 to 150,000 clones listed, approximately 74% were seen once. The entry originates in a study of cytomegalovirus exposure and HLA in healthy donors. The sequenced material came from PBMCs. The receptor was derived from a male donor in good health and CMV-seronegative. The chain links TRBV19 to TRBJ1-5, with 7 bases aligning to TRBD1. CDR3 sequence: CASRGAQGKSNQPQHF. The CDR3 DNA reads TGTGCCAGTAGGGGGGCACAGGGGAAGAGCAATCAGCCCCAGCATTTT.